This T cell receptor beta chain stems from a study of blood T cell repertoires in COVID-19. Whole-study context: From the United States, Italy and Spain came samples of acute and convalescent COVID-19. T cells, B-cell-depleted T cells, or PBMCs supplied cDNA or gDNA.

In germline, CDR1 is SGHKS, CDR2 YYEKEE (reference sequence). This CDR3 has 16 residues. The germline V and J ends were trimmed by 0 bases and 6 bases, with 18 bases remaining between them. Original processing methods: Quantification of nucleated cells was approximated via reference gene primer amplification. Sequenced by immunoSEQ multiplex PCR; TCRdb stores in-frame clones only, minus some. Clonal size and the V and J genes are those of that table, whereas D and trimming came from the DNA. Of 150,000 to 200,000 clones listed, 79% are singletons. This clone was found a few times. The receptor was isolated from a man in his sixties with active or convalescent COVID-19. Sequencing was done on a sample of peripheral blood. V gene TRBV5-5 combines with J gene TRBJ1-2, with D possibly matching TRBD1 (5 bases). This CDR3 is CASSLGVFVQVDGYTF. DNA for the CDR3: TGTGCCAGCAGCTTGGGGGTTTTTGTACAGGTGGATGGCTACACCTTC.